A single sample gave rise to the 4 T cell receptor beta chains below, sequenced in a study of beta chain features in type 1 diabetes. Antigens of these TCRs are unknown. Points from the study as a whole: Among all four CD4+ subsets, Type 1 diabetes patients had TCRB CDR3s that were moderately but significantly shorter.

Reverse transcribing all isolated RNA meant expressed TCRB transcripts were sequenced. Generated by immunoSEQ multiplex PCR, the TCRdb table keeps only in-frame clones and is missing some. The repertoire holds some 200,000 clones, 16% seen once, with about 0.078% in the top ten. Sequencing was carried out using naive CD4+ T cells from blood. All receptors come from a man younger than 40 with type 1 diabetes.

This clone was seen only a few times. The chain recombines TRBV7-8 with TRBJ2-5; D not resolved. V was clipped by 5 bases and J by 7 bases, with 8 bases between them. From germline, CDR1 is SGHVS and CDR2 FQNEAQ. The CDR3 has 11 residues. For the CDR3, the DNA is TGTGCCAGCAGCCCATTGTGGACCCAGTACTTC. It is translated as CASSPLWTQYF. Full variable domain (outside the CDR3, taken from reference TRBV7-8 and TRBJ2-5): GAGVSQSPRYKVAKRGQDVALRCDPISGHVSLFWYQQALGQGPEFLTYFQNEAQLDKSGLPSDRFFAERPEGSVSTLKIQRTQQEDSAVYLCASSPLWTQYFGPGTRLLVL.

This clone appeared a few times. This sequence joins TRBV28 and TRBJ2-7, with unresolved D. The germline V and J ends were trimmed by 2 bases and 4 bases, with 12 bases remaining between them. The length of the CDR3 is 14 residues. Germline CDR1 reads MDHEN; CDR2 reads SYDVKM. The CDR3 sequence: CASSLPRPWYEQYF. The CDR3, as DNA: TGTGCCAGCAGTTTACCCAGGCCTTGGTACGAGCAGTACTTC.

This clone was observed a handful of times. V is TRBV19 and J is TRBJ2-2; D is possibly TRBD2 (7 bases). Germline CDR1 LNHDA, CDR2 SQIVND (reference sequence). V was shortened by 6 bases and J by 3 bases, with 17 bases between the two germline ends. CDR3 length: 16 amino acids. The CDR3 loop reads CASSRGARRDTGELFF. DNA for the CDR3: TGTGCCAGTAGCCGGGGGGCCCGAAGGGACACCGGGGAGCTGTTTTTT.

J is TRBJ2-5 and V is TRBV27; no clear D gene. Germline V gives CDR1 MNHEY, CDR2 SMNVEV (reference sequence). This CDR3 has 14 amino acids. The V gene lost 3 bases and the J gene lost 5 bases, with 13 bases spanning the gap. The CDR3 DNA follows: TGTGCCAGCAGTTTCCGTTGGACGGTGGAGACCCAGTACTTC. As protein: CASSFRWTVETQYF.